A selection of T cell receptor beta chains follows, all from one sample in a study of shared clonotypes between healthy human individuals. Clones were read by immunoSEQ multiplex PCR, and TCRdb kept only the in-frame ones, dropping some. The sample consists of around 990,000 clones, 77% of them appearing once. The sample comprised memory CD4+ T cells from PBMCs. These receptors all come from a man between 18 and 35 years old in good health. Some clones in this sample may be carry-over from other donors' samples. Both conserved end residues are part of each CDR3. The order of the fields is D gene, V gene, J gene, clone size, CDR3 protein, CDR3 DNA. A D gene is named only where the DNA matches it firmly. Clone size appears in some rows only: once, few, many, or a class for an expanded clone.

D gene: .
V gene: TRBV9
J gene: TRBJ2-7
clone size: once
CDR3 protein: CASSAGRDTLTEQYF
CDR3 DNA: TGTGCCAGCAGCGCAGGTCGGGACACCCTCACCGAGCAGTACTTC

D gene: .
V gene: TRBV6-1
J gene: TRBJ1-1
clone size: .
CDR3 protein: CASSVQGTWTEAFF
CDR3 DNA: TGTGCCAGCAGTGTGCAGGGGACCTGGACTGAAGCTTTCTTT

D gene: .
V gene: TRBV5-1
J gene: TRBJ2-5
clone size: .
CDR3 protein: CASSSLYQETQYF
CDR3 DNA: TGCGCCAGCAGCTCTTTGTACCAAGAGACCCAGTACTTC

D gene: .
V gene: TRBV6-6
J gene: TRBJ2-7
clone size: once
CDR3 protein: CASSYRGGGEQYF
CDR3 DNA: TGTGCCAGCAGTTACAGAGGGGGAGGCGAGCAGTACTTC

D gene: TRBD1
V gene: TRBV5-1
J gene: TRBJ2-2
clone size: once
CDR3 protein: CASSYGTGAYTGELFF
CDR3 DNA: TGCGCCAGCAGCTACGGGACAGGGGCCTACACCGGGGAGCTGTTTTTT

D gene: TRBD1
V gene: TRBV7-2
J gene: TRBJ1-1
clone size: .
CDR3 protein: CASSSLWPRQGRTEAFF
CDR3 DNA: TGTGCCAGCAGCTCCTTGTGGCCGAGACAGGGAAGGACTGAAGCTTTCTTT

D gene: .
V gene: TRBV27
J gene: TRBJ2-1
clone size: once
CDR3 protein: CASSLFLTPSYNEQFF
CDR3 DNA: TGTGCCAGCAGTTTATTTCTCACCCCCTCCTACAATGAGCAGTTCTTC

D gene: .
V gene: TRBV7-2
J gene: TRBJ2-7
clone size: .
CDR3 protein: CASSSPWDTQVQYF
CDR3 DNA: TGTGCCAGCAGCTCTCCCTGGGACACCCAGGTGCAGTACTTC

D gene: .
V gene: TRBV28
J gene: TRBJ1-2
clone size: .
CDR3 protein: CASGSDWAYGYTF
CDR3 DNA: TGTGCCAGCGGATCGGACTGGGCCTATGGCTACACCTTC

D gene: TRBD1
V gene: TRBV7-2
J gene: TRBJ2-7
clone size: .
CDR3 protein: CASSFDRDHEQYF
CDR3 DNA: TGTGCCAGCAGCTTCGACAGGGACCACGAGCAGTACTTC

D gene: .
V gene: TRBV7-9
J gene: TRBJ2-3
clone size: .
CDR3 protein: CASSLGQGLDTQYF
CDR3 DNA: TGTGCCAGCAGCTTAGGGCAGGGGTTGGATACGCAGTATTTT

D gene: TRBD1
V gene: TRBV5-1
J gene: TRBJ1-4
clone size: .
CDR3 protein: CASSLGPTGGGEKLFF
CDR3 DNA: TGCGCCAGCAGCTTGGGGCCTACAGGGGGCGGCGAAAAACTGTTTTTT

D gene: TRBD1
V gene: TRBV27
J gene: TRBJ1-1
clone size: once
CDR3 protein: CASSRTGITEAFF
CDR3 DNA: TGTGCCAGCAGCAGGACAGGGATCACTGAAGCTTTCTTT

D gene: .
V gene: TRBV29-1
J gene: TRBJ1-2
clone size: few
CDR3 protein: CSVEIGSGRVYGYTF
CDR3 DNA: TGCAGCGTTGAAATCGGGTCAGGGAGGGTCTATGGCTACACCTTC

D gene: .
V gene: TRBV27
J gene: TRBJ2-5
clone size: .
CDR3 protein: CASSLLHSETQYF
CDR3 DNA: TGTGCCAGCAGTTTATTACATTCGGAGACCCAGTACTTC

D gene: TRBD1
V gene: TRBV10-3
J gene: TRBJ1-5
clone size: .
CDR3 protein: CAISTDRGDQPQHF
CDR3 DNA: TGTGCCATCAGTACCGACAGGGGCGATCAGCCCCAGCATTTT

D gene: .
V gene: TRBV18
J gene: TRBJ2-7
clone size: .
CDR3 protein: CASSQGQLTWGEQYF
CDR3 DNA: TGTGCCAGCTCTCAAGGACAGTTGACATGGGGGGAGCAGTACTTC

D gene: TRBD1
V gene: TRBV18
J gene: TRBJ2-2
clone size: .
CDR3 protein: CASSPQGALDTGELFF
CDR3 DNA: TGTGCCAGCTCACCACAGGGGGCTTTGGACACCGGGGAGCTGTTTTTT

D gene: .
V gene: TRBV5-1
J gene: TRBJ2-2
clone size: .
CDR3 protein: CASSLLAGTANTGELFF
CDR3 DNA: TGCGCCAGCAGCTTGTTGGCCGGGACCGCGAACACCGGGGAGCTGTTTTTT

D gene: TRBD2
V gene: TRBV7-9
J gene: TRBJ2-5
clone size: .
CDR3 protein: CASSLSGGTQYF
CDR3 DNA: TGTGCCAGCAGCTTATCGGGAGGGACCCAGTACTTC

D gene: TRBD1
V gene: TRBV6-1
J gene: TRBJ2-5
clone size: .
CDR3 protein: CASSDAGTGVETQYF
CDR3 DNA: TGTGCCAGCAGTGATGCCGGGACAGGGGTGGAGACCCAGTACTTC

D gene: TRBD2
V gene: TRBV9
J gene: TRBJ2-7
clone size: few
CDR3 protein: CASSSRGLAGDEQYF
CDR3 DNA: TGTGCCAGCAGCTCCCGAGGGCTAGCGGGAGACGAGCAGTACTTC

D gene: TRBD2
V gene: TRBV11-2
J gene: TRBJ2-7
clone size: .
CDR3 protein: CASRALKAGGSSYEQYF
CDR3 DNA: TGTGCCAGCAGGGCCCTTAAAGCGGGAGGGAGCTCCTACGAGCAGTACTTC

D gene: .
V gene: TRBV7-2
J gene: TRBJ1-2
clone size: many
CDR3 protein: CASSLAGGTNYGYTF
CDR3 DNA: TGTGCCAGCAGCTTAGCGGGAGGGACTAACTATGGCTACACCTTC

D gene: .
V gene: TRBV19
J gene: TRBJ1-5
clone size: .
CDR3 protein: CASRGWGQPQHF
CDR3 DNA: TGTGCCAGTAGGGGGTGGGGTCAGCCCCAGCATTTT

D gene: TRBD2
V gene: TRBV4-2
J gene: TRBJ2-3
clone size: many
CDR3 protein: CASSHPRLASTDTQYF
CDR3 DNA: TGTGCCAGCAGCCACCCCAGACTAGCTAGCACAGATACGCAGTATTTT

D gene: TRBD1
V gene: TRBV28
J gene: TRBJ2-7
clone size: .
CDR3 protein: CASVPGGRNYEQYF
CDR3 DNA: TGTGCCAGCGTCCCAGGGGGTAGGAACTACGAGCAGTACTTC

D gene: .
V gene: TRBV5-1
J gene: TRBJ2-2
clone size: .
CDR3 protein: CASRPPSGGTGELFF
CDR3 DNA: TGCGCCAGCAGACCGCCAAGCGGAGGAACCGGGGAGCTGTTTTTT

D gene: .
V gene: TRBV9
J gene: TRBJ2-5
clone size: .
CDR3 protein: CASTPGRSRETQYF
CDR3 DNA: TGTGCCAGCACCCCGGGGAGGTCTCGGGAGACCCAGTACTTC